The next 14 T cell receptor beta chains were all read from a single sample in a study of blood T cells in healthy people across ages. A second PCR, run for about 7 to 11 cycles, used a sample-barcoded 5' primer plus a J-beta primer mix. TCRdb reprocessed the 5' RACE reads with MiXCR, giving one entry per CDR3 protein. The data show about 800,000 distinct CDR3 sequences, with roughly 25% seen just once and approximately 4% held by the top ten. This sample also belongs to another study, concerning T cells of mothers and their children.

Input material: blood. All receptors come from a boy under 18 in good health.

The chain uses TRBV19 and TRBJ2-3; 9 bases are shared with TRBD2. The ends lost 5 bases at V and 1 base at J; junction bases unmatched: 7. Germline values: CDR1 LNHDA, CDR2 SQIVND (reference sequence). This CDR3 has 16 amino acids. The CDR3: CASSPLAGLRTDTQYF. The CDR3, as DNA: TGTGCCAGTAGTCCCCTAGCGGGATTACGCACAGATACGCAGTATTTT. The full variable domain, completed using reference TRBV19 and TRBJ2-3, is DGGITQSPKYLFRKEGQNVTLSCEQNLNHDAMYWYRQDPGQGLRLIYYSQIVNDFQKGDIAEGYSVSREKKESFPLTVTSAQKNPTAFYLCASSPLAGLRTDTQYFGPGTRLTVL.

The chain recombines TRBV6-2 or TRBV6-3 with TRBJ2-3; TRBD2 matches at 14 bases. The germline V gene has CDR1 MNHEY and CDR2 SVGEGT. Germline trimming cut 4 bases from V and 2 bases from J; bases unmatched to any gene: 11. This CDR3 contains 19 residues. DNA of the CDR3: TGTGCCAGCAGTTTACCTTCGGGACTAGCGGGAGAGACCACAGATACGCAGTATTTT. This gives the protein CASSLPSGLAGETTDTQYF.

The V call is TRBV5-6, the J call TRBJ2-2; either TRBD1 or TRBD2 may fit D (5 bases each). V was trimmed by 4 bases and J by 1 base, leaving 11 bases between them. From germline, CDR1 is SGHDT and CDR2 YYEEEE. The CDR3 spans 15 residues. CDR3: CASSRRGRNTGELFF. DNA for the CDR3: TGTGCCAGCAGCCGAAGGGGACGGAACACCGGGGAGCTGTTTTTT.

In regard to this clonotype: One end of the junction varies from germline; a read error may be responsible. The CDR3 DNA reads as TGTGCCAGCAGACAGAACCGGGACCGAGTTAATTCACCCCTCCGCTTT. Its protein product is CASRQNRDRVNSPLRF. The chain couples TRBV3-1 to TRBJ1-6; D is perhaps TRBD1 (5 bases). The CDR3 loop spans 16 amino acids. Germline V gene data show CDR1 as LGHDT and CDR2 as YNNKEL (reference sequence).

The chain has TRBV12-3 or TRBV12-4 and TRBJ2-2, with D unresolved. Between the trimmed V and J ends, which lost 5 bases and 6 bases, there was a span of 10 bases. The CDR3 spans 13 residues. CDR3 amino acids: CASSLQEPGELFF. The CDR3 nucleotides read TGTGCCAGCAGTCTCCAGGAGCCCGGGGAGCTGTTTTTT.

The chain couples TRBV28 to TRBJ2-5; TRBD2 is a possible D gene (5 bases). The CDR3 has 18 residues. V was shortened by 3 bases and J by 3 bases, with 23 bases between the two germline ends. Germline assignment: CDR1 MDHEN and CDR2 SYDVKM. In DNA form, the CDR3 reads TGTGCCAGCAGTTTCCCCCACCGGGCGTCGGGAAAGGAAGAGACCCAGTACTTC. This sequence encodes CASSFPHRASGKEETQYF.

On this clonotype: The junction and the germline gene differ at one end; a read error may be behind it. The J gene is TRBJ2-7, the V gene TRBV12-3 or TRBV12-4, with 9 bases aligning to TRBD1. The CDR3 runs to 12 residues. CDR3 DNA sequence: TGTGCCAGCAGTTTAATCGGGACAGGGTCGTTCTTC. Amino acids: CASSLIGTGSFF.

The chain recombines TRBV7-3 with TRBJ2-3, with no clear D. Germline values: CDR1 SGHTA, CDR2 FQGTGA. The germline V and J ends were trimmed by 2 bases and 7 bases, with 16 bases remaining between them. The CDR3 is 15 residues long. CDR3 bases: TGTGCCAGCAGCTTATCCGCCGGGCTGGCATATACGCAGTATTTT. This translates into CASSLSAGLAYTQYF.

The chain combines TRBV9 with TRBJ2-3; D is ambiguous. Germline CDR1 SGDLS, CDR2 YYNGEE. The CDR3 extends over 14 amino acids. V dropped 0 bases and J dropped 3 bases, with 8 bases sitting between them. The CDR3 spells CASSVAQVTDTQYF. The CDR3 DNA reads as TGTGCCAGCAGCGTAGCTCAGGTGACAGATACGCAGTATTTT.

In this sample, this clonotype turned up a few times. The chain uses TRBV7-6 and TRBJ2-5; 7 bases align to TRBD2. The CDR3 is 14 residues long. Germline V gene sequence: CDR1 SGHVS, CDR2 FNYEAQ. The trim removed 5 bases at V and 2 bases at J, leaving 5 bases unmatched. Here the CDR3 reads CASSPVREQETQYF. The CDR3 nucleotides read TGTGCCAGCAGCCCGGTGCGGGAGCAAGAGACCCAGTACTTC.

The V gene is TRBV5-1, the J gene TRBJ1-1; 7 bases fit TRBD1. This CDR3 spans 13 amino acids. The J segment lost 8 bases and the V segment lost 0 bases, leaving 4 bases of the junction unmatched. Looked up from germline, CDR1 is SGHRS and CDR2 is YFSETQ. The CDR3 region is CASSLGDREEAFF. The CDR3 nucleotides read TGCGCCAGCAGCTTGGGGGACAGAGAGGAAGCTTTCTTT.

A note on this clonotype: This is likely a read error, given that the CDR3 carries no conserved phenylalanine or tryptophan at its end. The V call is TRBV6-1, the J call TRBJ2-5, with TRBD1 matching 7 bases. J lost 0 bases, V lost 1 base, and 2 bases had no gene match. In germline, CDR1 is MNHNS, CDR2 SASEGT. The CDR3 spans 15 residues. CDR3 nucleotides: TGTGCCAGCAGTGAAGGACAGGGCTACCAAGAGACCCAGTACCTC. This codes for CASSEGQGYQETQYL.

This chain joins TRBV12-3 or TRBV12-4 and TRBJ2-3; no clear D gene. Trimming pared 2 bases from V and 8 bases from J, leaving 8 bases between. This CDR3 spans 12 amino acids. In DNA, the CDR3 is TGTGCCAGCAGTTTACCCGGGCCTACGCAGTATTTT. As protein: CASSLPGPTQYF.

This clonotype showed up just a few times. The chain combines TRBV18 with TRBJ1-4; 8 bases line up with TRBD1. CDR3 length: 15 residues. The trim removed 2 bases at V and 6 bases at J, leaving 5 bases unmatched. Germline lookup yields CDR1 KGHSH and CDR2 LQKENI. The CDR3 loop is CASSPDRGLDEKLFF. The CDR3 DNA reads as TGTGCCAGCTCACCAGACAGGGGTCTGGATGAAAAACTGTTTTTT. Based on the CDR3 plus reference TRBV18 and TRBJ1-4, the full variable domain is NAGVMQNPRHLVRRRGQEARLRCSPMKGHSHVYWYRQLPEEGLKFMVYLQKENIIDESGMPKERFSAEFPKEGPSILRIQQVVRGDSAAYFCASSPDRGLDEKLFFGSGTQLSVL.